Listed here are 6 T cell receptor beta chains from one sample, sequenced in a study of CD8 T cells in Susac syndrome. Random hexamers were used to reverse transcribe roughly 0.5 to 1 ug of RNA. TCRdb called the immunoSEQ multiplex PCR reads again in MiXCR, with one record for every CDR3 protein. This table has around 45,000 distinct CDR3 sequences, 92% appearing once. Material for sequencing was CD8+ T cells from PBMCs. These TCRs come from a human donor in good health.

This sequence joins TRBV24-1 and TRBJ2-1; 9 nucleotides agree with TRBD1. The J segment lost 5 bases and the V segment lost 4 bases, leaving 5 bases of the junction unmatched. CDR1 is KGHDR, CDR2 SFDVKD, per germline. CDR3 length equals 15 residues. CDR3 region: CATSEGQGPDNEQFF. In DNA, the CDR3 is TGTGCCACCAGTGAGGGACAGGGCCCGGACAATGAGCAGTTCTTC.

The chain recombines TRBV10-3 with TRBJ2-2; 14 nucleotides align to TRBD2. Germline CDR1 is ENHRY and CDR2 is SYGVKD. The CDR3 runs 18 residues. The junction had 11 bases not matched to a gene; V was cut back by 7 bases and J by 4 bases. The DNA for the CDR3 is TGTGCCATCATGAGGGGACTAGCGGGAGCCGGTAGCACCGGGGAGCTGTTTTTT. It specifies CAIMRGLAGAGSTGELFF.

V gene TRBV6-5 combines with J gene TRBJ1-2; D is uncertain. Trimming cost V 4 bases and J 4 bases, with 13 bases left between them. Germline V gene data show CDR1 as MNHEY and CDR2 as SVGAGI. The CDR3 extends over 14 amino acids. DNA of the CDR3: TGTGCCAGCAGTTCCTGGGAAAGTGGCTATGGCTACACCTTC. It codes for CASSSWESGYGYTF.

V usage is TRBV20-1 and J usage is TRBJ2-1; 8 positions match TRBD2. The junction had 3 bases not matched to a gene; V was cut back by 0 bases and J by 5 bases. Per the germline V gene, CDR1 is DFQATT and CDR2 is SNEGSKA (reference sequence). The CDR3 has 14 amino acids. CDR3 sequence (DNA): TGCAGTGCTAGAGATCGGGAGGGGGACAATGAGCAGTTCTTC. Amino acid sequence: CSARDREGDNEQFF.

The chain links TRBV12-3 or TRBV12-4 to TRBJ2-1, with TRBD2 as a possible D gene (7 bases). The ends were cut back, 6 bases at V and 6 bases at J, with 27 bases in the middle. This CDR3 is 18 amino acids long. This CDR3 reads CASSSPGGGGLQGNEQFF. DNA of the CDR3: TGTGCCAGCAGCTCCCCGGGGGGAGGGGGATTACAAGGCAATGAGCAGTTCTTC.

This rearrangement joins TRBV14 to TRBJ1-1; D gene ambiguous. V lost 0 bases and J 5 bases, leaving 10 bases between the germline ends. The CDR3 covers 14 residues. In germline, CDR1 is SGHDN, CDR2 FVKESK. The CDR3: CASSQDRLRTEAFF. The CDR3 DNA follows: TGTGCCAGCAGCCAAGACAGACTACGGACTGAAGCTTTCTTT.